Below are 5 T cell receptor beta chains sequenced from a single sample in a study of long-term antiretroviral therapy in people with HIV. Investigators performed immunoSEQ version v3.0 at survey level. Profiling relied on immunoSEQ multiplex PCR, and the TCRdb table lists in-frame clones only, not all of them. The profile covers 15,000 to 20,000 clones, with around nine tenths appearing a single time and more than 10% taken by the ten largest. The specimen comprised unsorted PBMCs, sampled 0.7 years before starting antiretroviral therapy. These receptor sequences come from a man in his fifties or sixties with HIV.

This chain connects TRBV19 to TRBJ1-5; 7 bases line up with TRBD1. Trimming cost V 4 bases and J 0 bases; bases outside gene matches: 3. CDR3 length: 15 residues. Germline values: CDR1 LNHDA, CDR2 SQIVND (reference sequence). The CDR3 DNA follows: TGTGCCAGTAGTACGGGACAGTATAGCAATCAGCCCCAGCATTTT. It translates to CASSTGQYSNQPQHF.

The chain has TRBV5-1 and TRBJ1-3; D ambiguous. The CDR3 length is 16 residues. Germline CDR1 and CDR2: SGHRS and YFSETQ. The ends were cut back, 4 bases at V and 0 bases at J, with 14 bases in the middle. CDR3 nucleotides: TGCGCCAGCAGCCCTAGCGGAGTGAACTCTGGAAACACCATATATTTT. Protein: CASSPSGVNSGNTIYF.

The chain uses TRBV27 and TRBJ2-7; 10 bases match TRBD2. V lost 4 bases and J lost 5; bases outside the gene matches: 14. CDR3 length equals 17 residues. Germline V CDR1 and CDR2: MNHEY, SMNVEV (reference sequence). DNA of the CDR3: TGTGCCAGCAGTTCCCGCCCTCTAGCGGGAGCTGTCCACGAGCAGTACTTC. Amino acid sequence: CASSSRPLAGAVHEQYF.

V usage is TRBV6-5 and J usage is TRBJ1-3; 7 bases line up with TRBD1. Looked up from germline, CDR1 is MNHEY and CDR2 is SVGAGI. This CDR3 is 15 amino acids long. The V segment lost 6 bases and the J segment 4 bases; nucleotides outside the gene matches: 9. Written as DNA, the CDR3 is TGTGCCAGCAGCTCCAGGGGGTTTCAAGGAAACACCATATATTTT. Amino acid sequence: CASSSRGFQGNTIYF.

This clone qualifies as large. The rearrangement links TRBV6-5 to TRBJ1-2; D call uncertain. CDR1 and CDR2 (germline): MNHEY, SVGAGI. The V end was cut by 9 bases, the J end by 5 bases, with 16 bases between. The CDR3 runs 13 residues. The CDR3 region is CARPKNLGYGYTF. Here the CDR3 DNA reads TGTGCCAGGCCAAAAAATCTGGGATATGGCTACACCTTC.